The entry that follows covers one T cell receptor beta chain sequence. The junction departs from germline at one end; a sequencing error may be responsible. This CDR3 has 8 residues. The method was immunoSEQ multiplex PCR; TCRdb's version includes in-frame clones alone and lacks a portion of them. The sample yields 630,000 or so clones, about 87% seen once. The data were obtained in a study of shared T cell receptors in the human thymus. This sample also belongs to another study, concerning human thymus T cells. From that study: Healthy Finnish infants undergoing corrective surgery for congenital heart defects were used as donors. Resections removed during corrective heart surgery provided the thymus tissue used. V and J genes seemed to be used with bias in thymic and blood repertoires. Related research reported highly overlapping thymic repertoires among unrelated individuals.

What was sequenced was thymocytes. The V call is TRBV5-3, the J call TRBJ1-4; no clear D gene. TRBV5-3 is noted as an ORF with a role that remains uncertain. The TCR comes from a boy in the first two years of life with a congenital heart defect. This chain's CDR3 is CARSSPQF. The CDR3 DNA reads as TGTGCCAGAAGCTCGCCCCAGTTT.